This TCR beta chain was captured in a study of cytomegalovirus exposure and HLA in healthy donors. Primers for the PCR totalled 60 Vbeta and 13 Jbeta. This table comes from immunoSEQ multiplex PCR, and its TCRdb copy is limited to in-frame clones, with some not included. In the table there are about 78,000 clones, around 84% of which are singletons. The germline CDR1 and CDR2 sequences are SGHDT and YYEEEE. Trimming cost V 4 bases and J 4 bases; bases outside gene matches: 6. CDR3 length: 15 residues. The genes are TRBV5-6 and TRBJ2-1, with TRBD1 matching 9 bases. This receptor was taken from a woman in her forties or fifties in good health and CMV-seronegative. The source material was PBMCs. The CDR3 loop reads CASSRRDRAYNEQFF. In DNA, the CDR3 is TGTGCCAGCAGCCGCCGGGACAGGGCATACAATGAGCAGTTCTTC.